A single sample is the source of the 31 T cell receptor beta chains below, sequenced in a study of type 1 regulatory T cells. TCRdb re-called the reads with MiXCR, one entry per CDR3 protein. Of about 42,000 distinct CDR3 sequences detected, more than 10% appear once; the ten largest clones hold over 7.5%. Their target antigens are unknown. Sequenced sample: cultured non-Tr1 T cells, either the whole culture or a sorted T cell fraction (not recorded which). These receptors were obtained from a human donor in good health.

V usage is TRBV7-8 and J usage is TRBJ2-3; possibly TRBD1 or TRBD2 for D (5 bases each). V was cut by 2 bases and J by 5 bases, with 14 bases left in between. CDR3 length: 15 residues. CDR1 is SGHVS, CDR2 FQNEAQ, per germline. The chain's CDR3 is CASSLRERGLDTQYF. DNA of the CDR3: TGTGCCAGCAGCTTACGCGAGAGGGGATTAGATACGCAGTATTTT.

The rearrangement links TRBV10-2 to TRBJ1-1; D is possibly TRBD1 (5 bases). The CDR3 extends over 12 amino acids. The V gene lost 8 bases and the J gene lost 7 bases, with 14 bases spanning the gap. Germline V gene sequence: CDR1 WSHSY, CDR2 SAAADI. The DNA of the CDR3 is TGCGCCAGCTCGATTAGGGGACTTGAAGCTTTCTTT. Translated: CASSIRGLEAFF.

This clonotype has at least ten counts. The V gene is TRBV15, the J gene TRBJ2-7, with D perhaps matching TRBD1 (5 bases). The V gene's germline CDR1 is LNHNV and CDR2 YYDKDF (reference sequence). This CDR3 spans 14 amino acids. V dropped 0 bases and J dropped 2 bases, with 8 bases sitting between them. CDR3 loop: CATSRDQGPYEQYF. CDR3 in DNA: TGTGCCACCAGCAGAGATCAGGGCCCCTACGAGCAGTACTTC.

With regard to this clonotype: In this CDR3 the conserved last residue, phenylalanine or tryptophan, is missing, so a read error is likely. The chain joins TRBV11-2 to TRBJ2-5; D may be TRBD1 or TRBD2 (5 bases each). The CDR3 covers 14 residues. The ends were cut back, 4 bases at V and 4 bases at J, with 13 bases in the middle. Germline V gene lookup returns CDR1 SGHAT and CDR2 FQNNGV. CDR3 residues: CASSSTGTGETQYY. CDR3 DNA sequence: TGTGCCAGCAGCTCGACCGGGACCGGAGAGACCCAGTACTAC.

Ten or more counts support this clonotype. CDR3 DNA: TGTGCCAGCAGGGAACAGGGGGGATTCACAGATACGCAGTATTTT. Translation gives CASREQGGFTDTQYF. V and J are TRBV6-1 and TRBJ2-3; TRBD1 aligns across 8 bases. The V gene's germline CDR1 is MNHNS and CDR2 SASEGT. V lost 6 bases and J lost 2; bases outside the gene matches: 7. The CDR3 runs to 15 residues.

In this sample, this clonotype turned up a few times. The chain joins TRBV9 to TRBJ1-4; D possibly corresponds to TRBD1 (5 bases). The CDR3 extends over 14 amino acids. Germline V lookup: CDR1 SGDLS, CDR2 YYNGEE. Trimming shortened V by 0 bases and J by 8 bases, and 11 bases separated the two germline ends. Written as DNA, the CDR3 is TGTGCCAGCAGCGTAGGGGTGGGGGGAGAAAAACTGTTTTTT. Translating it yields CASSVGVGGEKLFF.

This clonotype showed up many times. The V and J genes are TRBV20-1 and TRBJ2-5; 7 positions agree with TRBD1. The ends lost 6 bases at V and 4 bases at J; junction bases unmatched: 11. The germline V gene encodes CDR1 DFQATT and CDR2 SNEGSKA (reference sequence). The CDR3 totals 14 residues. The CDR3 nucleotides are TGCAGTGCCCGTGCGCCGGGACAGCTAGAGACCCAGTACTTC. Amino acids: CSARAPGQLETQYF.

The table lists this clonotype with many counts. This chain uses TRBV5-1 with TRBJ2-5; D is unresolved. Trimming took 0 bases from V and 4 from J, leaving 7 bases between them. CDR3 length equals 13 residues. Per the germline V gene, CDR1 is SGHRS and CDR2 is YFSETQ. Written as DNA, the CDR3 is TGCGCCAGCAGCTTGGGGAGTGGAGAGACCCAGTACTTC. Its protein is CASSLGSGETQYF.

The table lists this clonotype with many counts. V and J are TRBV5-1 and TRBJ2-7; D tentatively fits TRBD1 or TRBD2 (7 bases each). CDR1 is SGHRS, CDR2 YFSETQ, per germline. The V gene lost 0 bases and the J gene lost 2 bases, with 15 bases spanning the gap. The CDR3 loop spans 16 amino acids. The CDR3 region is CASSLAPSGQAYEQYF. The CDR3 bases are TGCGCCAGCAGCTTGGCCCCTAGCGGACAGGCCTACGAGCAGTACTTC.

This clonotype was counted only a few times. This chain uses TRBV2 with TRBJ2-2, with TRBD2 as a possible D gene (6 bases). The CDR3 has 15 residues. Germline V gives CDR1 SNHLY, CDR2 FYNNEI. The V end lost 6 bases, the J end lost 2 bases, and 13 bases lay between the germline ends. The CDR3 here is CASRPGLYNTGELFF. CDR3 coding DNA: TGTGCCAGCAGACCGGGACTCTATAACACCGGGGAGCTGTTTTTT.

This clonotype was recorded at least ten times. In DNA, the CDR3 is TGTGCCAGCAGCTTAGGTGCCTTGGGCTCCTACAATGAGCAGTTCTTC. Protein sequence: CASSLGALGSYNEQFF. The rearrangement links TRBV7-8 to TRBJ2-1, with D hard to call. Germline V gives CDR1 SGHVS, CDR2 FQNEAQ. CDR3 length: 16 amino acids. V lost 1 base to trimming and J lost 0 bases, with 10 bases between them. The full variable domain, in which reference TRBV7-8 and TRBJ2-1 provide the parts outside the CDR3, is GAGVSQSPRYKVAKRGQDVALRCDPISGHVSLFWYQQALGQGPEFLTYFQNEAQLDKSGLPSDRFFAERPEGSVSTLKIQRTQQEDSAVYLCASSLGALGSYNEQFFGPGTRLTVL.

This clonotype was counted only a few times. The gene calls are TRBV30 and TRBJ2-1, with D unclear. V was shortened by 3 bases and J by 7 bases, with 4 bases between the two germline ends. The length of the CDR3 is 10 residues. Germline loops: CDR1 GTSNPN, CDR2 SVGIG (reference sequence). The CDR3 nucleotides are TGTGCCTGGAGCGTTAATGAGCAGTTCTTC. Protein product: CAWSVNEQFF.

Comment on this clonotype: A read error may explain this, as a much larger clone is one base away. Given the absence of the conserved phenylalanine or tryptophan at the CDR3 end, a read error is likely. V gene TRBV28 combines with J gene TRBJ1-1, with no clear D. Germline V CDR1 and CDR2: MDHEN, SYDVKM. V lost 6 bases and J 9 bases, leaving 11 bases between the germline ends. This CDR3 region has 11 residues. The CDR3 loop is CASSSQVKAFY. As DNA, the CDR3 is TGTGCCAGCAGCTCTCAGGTGAAAGCTTTCTAT.

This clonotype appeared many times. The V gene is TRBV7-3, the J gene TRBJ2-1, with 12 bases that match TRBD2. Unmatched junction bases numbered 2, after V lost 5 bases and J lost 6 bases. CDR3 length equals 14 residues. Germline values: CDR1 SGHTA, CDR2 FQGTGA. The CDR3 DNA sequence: TGTGCCAGCAGCCCGGGACTAGCGGGCAATGAGCAGTTCTTC. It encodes CASSPGLAGNEQFF.

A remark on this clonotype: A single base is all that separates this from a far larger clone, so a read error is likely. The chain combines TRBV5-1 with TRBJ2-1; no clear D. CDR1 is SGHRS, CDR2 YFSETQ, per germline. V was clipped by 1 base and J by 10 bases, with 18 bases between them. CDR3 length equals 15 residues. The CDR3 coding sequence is TGCGCCAGCAGCTTGTCTTTGATAGGCAGCTACGAGCAGTTCTTC. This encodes CASSLSLIGSYEQFF.

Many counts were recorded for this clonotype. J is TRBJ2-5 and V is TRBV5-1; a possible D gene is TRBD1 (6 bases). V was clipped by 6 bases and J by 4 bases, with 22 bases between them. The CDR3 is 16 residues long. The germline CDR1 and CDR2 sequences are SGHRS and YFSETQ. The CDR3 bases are TGCGCCAGCATCCTCAACCCGGGACAATGGGGAGAGACCCAGTACTTC. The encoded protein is CASILNPGQWGETQYF.

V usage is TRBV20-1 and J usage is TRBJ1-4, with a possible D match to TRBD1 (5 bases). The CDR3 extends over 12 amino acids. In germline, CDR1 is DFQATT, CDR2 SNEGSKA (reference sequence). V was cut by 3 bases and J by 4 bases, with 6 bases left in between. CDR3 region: CSARDNNEKLFF. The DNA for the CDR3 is TGCAGTGCTAGGGACAATAATGAAAAACTGTTTTTT.

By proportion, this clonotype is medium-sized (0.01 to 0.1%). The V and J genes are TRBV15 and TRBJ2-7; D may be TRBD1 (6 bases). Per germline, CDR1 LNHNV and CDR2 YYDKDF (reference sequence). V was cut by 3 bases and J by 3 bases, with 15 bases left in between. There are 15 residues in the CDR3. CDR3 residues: CATSSPGTSLYEQYF. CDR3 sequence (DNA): TGTGCCACCAGCAGTCCCGGGACATCACTCTACGAGCAGTACTTC.

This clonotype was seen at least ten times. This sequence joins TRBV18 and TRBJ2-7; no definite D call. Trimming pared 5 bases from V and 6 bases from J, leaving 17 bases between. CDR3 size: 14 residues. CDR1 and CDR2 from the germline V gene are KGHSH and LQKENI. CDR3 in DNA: TGTGCCAGCTCAGAGGCCCGGCCCCCGGCCGAGCAGTACTTC. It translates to CASSEARPPAEQYF. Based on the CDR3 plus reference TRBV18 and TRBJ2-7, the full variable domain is NAGVMQNPRHLVRRRGQEARLRCSPMKGHSHVYWYRQLPEEGLKFMVYLQKENIIDESGMPKERFSAEFPKEGPSILRIQQVVRGDSAAYFCASSEARPPAEQYFGPGTRLTVT.

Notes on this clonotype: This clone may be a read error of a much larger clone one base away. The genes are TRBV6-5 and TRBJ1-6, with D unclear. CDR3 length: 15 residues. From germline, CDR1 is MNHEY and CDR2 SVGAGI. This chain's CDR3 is CASRRDIQNNSHLHF. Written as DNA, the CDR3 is TGTGCCAGCAGGCGGGATATCCAAAATAATTCACACCTCCACTTT.

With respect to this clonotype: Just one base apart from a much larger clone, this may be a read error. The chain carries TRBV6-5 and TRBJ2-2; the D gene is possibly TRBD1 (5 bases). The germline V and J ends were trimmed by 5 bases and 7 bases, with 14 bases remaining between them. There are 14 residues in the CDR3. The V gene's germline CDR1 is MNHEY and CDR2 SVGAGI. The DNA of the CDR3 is TGTGCCAGCAGTCAAGAGGCAGGGTACGGGGAGCTGTTTTTT. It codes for CASSQEAGYGELFF.

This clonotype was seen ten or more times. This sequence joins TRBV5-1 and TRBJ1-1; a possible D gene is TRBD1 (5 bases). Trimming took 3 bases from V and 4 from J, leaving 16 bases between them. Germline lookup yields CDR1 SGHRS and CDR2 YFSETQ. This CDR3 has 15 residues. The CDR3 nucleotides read TGCGCCAGCAGCTCGGGCGACAGTTGGGGCACTGAAGCTTTCTTT. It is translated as CASSSGDSWGTEAFF.

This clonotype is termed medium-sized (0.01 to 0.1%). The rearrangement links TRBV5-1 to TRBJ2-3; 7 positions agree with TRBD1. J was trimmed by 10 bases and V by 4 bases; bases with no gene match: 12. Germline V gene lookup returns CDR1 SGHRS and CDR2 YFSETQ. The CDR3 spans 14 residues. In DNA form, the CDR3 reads TGCGCCAGCAGCCCCTCAGGGGGAAGGGTTTCGCAGTATTTT. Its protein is CASSPSGGRVSQYF.

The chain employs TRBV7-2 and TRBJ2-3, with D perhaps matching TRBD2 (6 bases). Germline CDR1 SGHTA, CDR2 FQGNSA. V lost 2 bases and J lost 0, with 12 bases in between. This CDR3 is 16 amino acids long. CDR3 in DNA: TGTGCCAGCAGCTTAATAGCGGCGGGAAGCACAGATACGCAGTATTTT. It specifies CASSLIAAGSTDTQYF.

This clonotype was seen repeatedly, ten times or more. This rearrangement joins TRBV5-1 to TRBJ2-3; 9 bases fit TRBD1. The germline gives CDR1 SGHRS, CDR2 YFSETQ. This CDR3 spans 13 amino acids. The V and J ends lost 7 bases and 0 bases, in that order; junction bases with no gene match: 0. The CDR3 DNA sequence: TGCGCCAGCGGGACAGGGAGCACAGATACGCAGTATTTT. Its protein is CASGTGSTDTQYF.

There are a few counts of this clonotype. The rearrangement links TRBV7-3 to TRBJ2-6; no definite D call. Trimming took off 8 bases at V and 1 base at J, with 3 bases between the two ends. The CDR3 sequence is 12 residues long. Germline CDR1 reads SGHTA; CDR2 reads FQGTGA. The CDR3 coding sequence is TGTGCCAGCGGGTCTGGGGCCAACGTCCTGACTTTC. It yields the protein CASGSGANVLTF.

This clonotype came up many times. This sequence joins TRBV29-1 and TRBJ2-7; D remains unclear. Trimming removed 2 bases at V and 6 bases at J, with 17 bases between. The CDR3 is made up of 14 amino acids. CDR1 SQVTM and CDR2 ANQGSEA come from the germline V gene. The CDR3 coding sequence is TGCAGCGTTGAAAAGACTTCAGTAACTGGCGAGCAGTACTTC. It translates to CSVEKTSVTGEQYF.

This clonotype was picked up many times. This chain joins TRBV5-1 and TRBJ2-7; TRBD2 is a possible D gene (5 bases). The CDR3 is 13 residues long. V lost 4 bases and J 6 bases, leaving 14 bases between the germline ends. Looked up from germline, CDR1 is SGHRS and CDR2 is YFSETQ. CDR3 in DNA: TGCGCCAGCAGCCCGGAGGTCCGGGGCGAGCAGTACTTC. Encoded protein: CASSPEVRGEQYF. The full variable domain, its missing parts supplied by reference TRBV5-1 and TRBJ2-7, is KAGVTQTPRYLIKTRGQQVTLSCSPISGHRSVSWYQQTPGQGLQFLFEYFSETQRNKGNFPGRFSGRQFSNSRSEMNVSTLELGDSALYLCASSPEVRGEQYFGPGTRLTVT.

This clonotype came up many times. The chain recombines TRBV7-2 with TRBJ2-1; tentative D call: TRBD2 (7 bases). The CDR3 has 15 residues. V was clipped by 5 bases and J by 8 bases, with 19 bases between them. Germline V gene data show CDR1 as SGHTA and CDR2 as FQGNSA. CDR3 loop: CASSLRGGHADEQFF. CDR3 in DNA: TGTGCCAGCAGCCTTAGGGGGGGGCATGCGGATGAGCAGTTCTTC. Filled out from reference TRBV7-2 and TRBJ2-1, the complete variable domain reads GAGVSQSPSNKVTEKGKDVELRCDPISGHTALYWYRQSLGQGLEFLIYFQGNSAPDKSGLPSDRFSAERTGGSVSTLTIQRTQQEDSAVYLCASSLRGGHADEQFFGPGTRLTVL.

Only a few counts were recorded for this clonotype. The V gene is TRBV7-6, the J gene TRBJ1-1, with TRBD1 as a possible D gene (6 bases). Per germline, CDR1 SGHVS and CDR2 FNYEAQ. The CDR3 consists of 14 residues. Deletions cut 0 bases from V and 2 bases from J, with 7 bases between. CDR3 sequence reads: CASSLAGTNTEAFF. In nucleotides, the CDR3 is TGTGCCAGCAGCTTAGCCGGGACAAACACTGAAGCTTTCTTT.

For the CDR3, the DNA is TGTGCCAGCAGTCCGCGGGTCACCGGGGAGCTGTTTTTT. This codes for CASSPRVTGELFF. The rearrangement uses TRBV7-8 and TRBJ2-2; D is possibly TRBD2 (5 bases). The CDR3 runs to 13 residues. Germline V lookup: CDR1 SGHVS, CDR2 FQNEAQ. V was shortened by 6 bases and J by 4 bases, with 9 bases between the two germline ends.